Shown below are 3 T cell receptor beta chains from a single sample sequenced in a study of regulatory T cells in long-lasting Graves disease. With iRepertoire HTBI primers and Arm-PCR of CDR3 regions, TCR beta libraries were built. Via MiXCR, TCRdb re-called the multiplex PCR reads, giving one row per CDR3 protein. The table lists approximately 540,000 distinct CDR3 sequences, 12% of them singletons, with approximately 9.6% in the top ten. Sample time point: newly diagnosed GD, antithyroid drugs for less than 3 months. The authors made the TCR library using RNA they extracted from PBMCs. The sample was also reused in another study, on T cells in Graves' hyperthyroidism and ophthalmopathy.

The material sequenced was peripheral blood mononuclear cells (PBMCs), taken at new diagnosis, from a patient treated with antithyroid drugs. Source of these receptors: a woman in her twenties or thirties with Graves disease.

To note about this clonotype: This sequence may be a read error, since a much larger clone differs from it by one base. The rearrangement joins TRBV20-1 to TRBJ1-5; D remains unclear. From germline, CDR1 is DFQATT and CDR2 SNEGSKA (reference sequence). The CDR3 has 14 amino acids. CDR3 in amino acids: CSAREGYSNQPPHF. Here the CDR3 DNA reads TGCAGTGCTAGAGAGGGATATAGCAATCAGCCCCCGCATTTT.

Ten or more counts support this clonotype. The genes are TRBV2 and TRBJ2-3; the D gene is possibly TRBD2 (5 bases). V was cut by 10 bases and J by 4 bases, with 12 bases left in between. The CDR3 sequence is 12 residues long. Per the germline V gene, CDR1 is SNHLY and CDR2 is FYNNEI. The CDR3 spells CATRESADTQYF. As DNA, the CDR3 is TGTGCCACCCGGGAAAGCGCAGATACGCAGTATTTT.

The chain recombines TRBV7-9 with TRBJ2-5, with D possibly TRBD2 on 6 matching bases. The CDR3 length is 13 residues. Trimming cost V 3 bases and J 5 bases, with 10 bases left between them. The germline CDR1 and CDR2 sequences are SEHNR and FQNEAQ (reference sequence). CDR3 sequence (DNA): TGTGCCAGCAGCTTCCGGGGGAGCGAGACCCAGTACTTC. Its protein product is CASSFRGSETQYF.